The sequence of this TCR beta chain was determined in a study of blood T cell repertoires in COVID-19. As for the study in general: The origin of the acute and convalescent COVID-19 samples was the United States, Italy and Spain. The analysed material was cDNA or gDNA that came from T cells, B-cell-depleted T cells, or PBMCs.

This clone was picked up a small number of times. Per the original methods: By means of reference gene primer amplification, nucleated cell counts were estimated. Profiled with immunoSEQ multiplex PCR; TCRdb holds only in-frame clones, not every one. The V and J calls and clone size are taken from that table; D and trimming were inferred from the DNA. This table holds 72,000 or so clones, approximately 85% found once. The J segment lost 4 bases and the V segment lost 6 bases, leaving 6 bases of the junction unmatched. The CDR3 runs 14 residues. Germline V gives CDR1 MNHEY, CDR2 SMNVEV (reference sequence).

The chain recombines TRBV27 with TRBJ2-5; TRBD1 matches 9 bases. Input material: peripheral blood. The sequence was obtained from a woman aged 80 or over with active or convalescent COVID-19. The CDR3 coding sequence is TGTGCCAGCAGAACCCGACAGGGGGGAGAGACCCAGTACTTC. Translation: CASRTRQGGETQYF.